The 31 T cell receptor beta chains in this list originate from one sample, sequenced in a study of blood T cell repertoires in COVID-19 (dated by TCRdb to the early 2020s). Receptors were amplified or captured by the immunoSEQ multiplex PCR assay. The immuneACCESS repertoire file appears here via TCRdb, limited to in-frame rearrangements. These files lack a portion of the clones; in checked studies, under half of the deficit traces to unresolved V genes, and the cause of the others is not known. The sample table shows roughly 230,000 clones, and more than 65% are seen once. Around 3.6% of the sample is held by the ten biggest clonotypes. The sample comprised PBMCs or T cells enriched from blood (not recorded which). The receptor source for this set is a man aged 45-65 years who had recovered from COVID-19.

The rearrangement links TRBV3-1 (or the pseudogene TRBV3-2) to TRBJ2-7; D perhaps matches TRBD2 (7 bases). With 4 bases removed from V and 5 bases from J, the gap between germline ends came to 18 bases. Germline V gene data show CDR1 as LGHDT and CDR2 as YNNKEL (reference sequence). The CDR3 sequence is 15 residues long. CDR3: CASSPLGGYRDEQYF. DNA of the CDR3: TGTGCCAGCAGCCCGCTGGGGGGGTACAGGGACGAGCAGTACTTC.

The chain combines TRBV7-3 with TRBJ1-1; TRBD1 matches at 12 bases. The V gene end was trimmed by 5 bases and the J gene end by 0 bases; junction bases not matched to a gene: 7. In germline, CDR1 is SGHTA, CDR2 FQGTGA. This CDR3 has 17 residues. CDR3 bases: TGTGCCAGCAGCCTTACCGGGACAGGGGGCATGAACACTGAAGCTTTCTTT. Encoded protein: CASSLTGTGGMNTEAFF. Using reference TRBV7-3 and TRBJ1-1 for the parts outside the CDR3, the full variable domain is GAGVSQTPSNKVTEKGKYVELRCDPISGHTALYWYRQSLGQGPEFLIYFQGTGAADDSGLPNDRFFAVRPEGSVSTLKIQRTERGDSAVYLCASSLTGTGGMNTEAFFGQGTRLTVV.

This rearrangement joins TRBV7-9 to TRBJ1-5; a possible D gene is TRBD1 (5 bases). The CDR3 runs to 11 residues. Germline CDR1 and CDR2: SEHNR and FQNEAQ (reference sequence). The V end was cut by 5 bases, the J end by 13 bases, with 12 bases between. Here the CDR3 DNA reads TGTGCCAGCAGCACGGGGGGGTCACAGCATTTT. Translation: CASSTGGSQHF.

This CDR3 is CASSRDRAGNSPLHF. The CDR3 nucleotides read TGTGCCAGCAGTAGGGACAGGGCGGGTAATTCACCCCTCCACTTT. This chain links TRBV28 with TRBJ1-6; TRBD1 agrees at 9 bases. Germline CDR1 MDHEN, CDR2 SYDVKM. The V and J ends lost 5 bases and 6 bases, in that order; junction bases with no gene match: 5. This CDR3 comprises 15 residues. Full variable domain (outside the CDR3, taken from reference TRBV28 and TRBJ1-6): DVKVTQSSRYLVKRTGEKVFLECVQDMDHENMFWYRQDPGLGLRLIYFSYDVKMKEKGDIPEGYSVSREKKERFSLILESASTNQTSMYLCASSRDRAGNSPLHFGNGTRLTVT.

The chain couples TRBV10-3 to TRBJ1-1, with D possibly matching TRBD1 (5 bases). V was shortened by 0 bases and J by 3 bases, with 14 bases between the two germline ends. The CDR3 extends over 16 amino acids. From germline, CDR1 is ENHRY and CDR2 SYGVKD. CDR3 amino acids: CAISESSFRGDTEAFF. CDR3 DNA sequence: TGTGCCATCAGTGAGTCGAGCTTCCGGGGGGACACTGAAGCTTTCTTT.

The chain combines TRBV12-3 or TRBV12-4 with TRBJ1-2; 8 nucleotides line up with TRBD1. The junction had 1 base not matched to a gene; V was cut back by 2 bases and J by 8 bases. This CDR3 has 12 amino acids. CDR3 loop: CASSLRQGGYTF. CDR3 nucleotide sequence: TGTGCCAGCAGTTTACGACAGGGGGGCTACACCTTC.

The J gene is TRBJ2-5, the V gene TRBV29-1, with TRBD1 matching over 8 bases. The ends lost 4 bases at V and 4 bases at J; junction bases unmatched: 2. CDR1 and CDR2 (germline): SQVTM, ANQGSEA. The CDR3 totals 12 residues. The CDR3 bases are TGCAGCGTTGTGGACAGGGCAGAGACCCAGTACTTC. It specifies CSVVDRAETQYF.

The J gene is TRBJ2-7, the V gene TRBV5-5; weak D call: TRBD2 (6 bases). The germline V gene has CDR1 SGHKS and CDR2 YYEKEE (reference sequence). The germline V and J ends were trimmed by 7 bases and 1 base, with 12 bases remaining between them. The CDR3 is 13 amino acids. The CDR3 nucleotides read TGTGCCAGCGGCGGGACGGAATCCTACGAGCAGTACTTC. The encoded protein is CASGGTESYEQYF.

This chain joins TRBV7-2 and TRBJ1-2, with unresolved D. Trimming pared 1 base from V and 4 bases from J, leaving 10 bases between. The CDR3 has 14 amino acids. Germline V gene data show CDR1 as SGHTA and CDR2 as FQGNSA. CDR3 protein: CASSLGGSSYGYTF. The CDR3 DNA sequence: TGTGCCAGCAGCTTAGGAGGCTCATCCTATGGCTACACCTTC.

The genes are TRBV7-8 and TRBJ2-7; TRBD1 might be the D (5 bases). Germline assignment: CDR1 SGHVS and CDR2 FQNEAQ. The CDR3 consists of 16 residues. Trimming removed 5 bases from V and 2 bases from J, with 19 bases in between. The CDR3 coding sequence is TGTGCCAGCAGCGCCAGGGTCACCGAGGCCCCCTACGAGCAGTACTTC. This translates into CASSARVTEAPYEQYF.

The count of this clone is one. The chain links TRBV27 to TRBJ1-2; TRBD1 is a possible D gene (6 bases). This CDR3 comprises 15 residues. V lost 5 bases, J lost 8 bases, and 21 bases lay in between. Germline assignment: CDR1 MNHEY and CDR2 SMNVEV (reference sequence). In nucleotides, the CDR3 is TGTGCCAGCAGTCCCCCCGGGAGGGCAGGGGAGGGCTACACCTTC. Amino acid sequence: CASSPPGRAGEGYTF.

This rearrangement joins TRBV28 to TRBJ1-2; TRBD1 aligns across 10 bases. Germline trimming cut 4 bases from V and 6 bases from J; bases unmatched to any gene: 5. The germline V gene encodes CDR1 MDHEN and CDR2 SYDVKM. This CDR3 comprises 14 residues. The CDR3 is CASSSGTGEHGYTF. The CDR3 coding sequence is TGTGCCAGCAGTTCCGGGACAGGGGAACATGGCTACACCTTC.

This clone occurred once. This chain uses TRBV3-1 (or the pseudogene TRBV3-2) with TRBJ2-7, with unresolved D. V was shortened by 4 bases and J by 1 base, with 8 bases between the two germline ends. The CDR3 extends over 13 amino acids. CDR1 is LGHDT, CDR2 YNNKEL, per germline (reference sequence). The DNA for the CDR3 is TGTGCCAGCAGCCGATACTCGTCCTACGAGCAGTACTTC. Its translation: CASSRYSSYEQYF.

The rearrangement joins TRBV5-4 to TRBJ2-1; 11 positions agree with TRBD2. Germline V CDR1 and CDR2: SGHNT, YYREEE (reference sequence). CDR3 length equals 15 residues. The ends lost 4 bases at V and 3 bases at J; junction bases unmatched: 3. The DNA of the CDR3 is TGTGCCAGCAGCACCGGGACTAGCGGCTACAATGAGCAGTTCTTC. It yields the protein CASSTGTSGYNEQFF. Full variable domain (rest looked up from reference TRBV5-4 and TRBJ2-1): ETGVTQSPTHLIKTRGQQVTLRCSSQSGHNTVSWYQQALGQGPQFIFQYYREEENGRGNFPPRFSGLQFPNYSSELNVNALELDDSALYLCASSTGTSGYNEQFFGPGTRLTVL.

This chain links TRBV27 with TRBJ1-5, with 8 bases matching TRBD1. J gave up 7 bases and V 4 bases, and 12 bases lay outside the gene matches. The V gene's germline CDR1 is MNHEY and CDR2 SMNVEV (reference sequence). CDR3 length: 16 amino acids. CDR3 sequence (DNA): TGTGCCAGCAGTTACGTGTCCGGGACAGGTAGCCAGCCCCAGCATTTT. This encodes CASSYVSGTGSQPQHF.

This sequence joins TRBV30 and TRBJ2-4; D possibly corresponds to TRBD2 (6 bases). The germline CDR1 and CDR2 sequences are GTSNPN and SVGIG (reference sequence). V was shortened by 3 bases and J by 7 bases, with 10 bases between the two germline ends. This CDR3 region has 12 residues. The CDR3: CAWREGSNIQYF. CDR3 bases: TGTGCCTGGAGGGAGGGATCGAACATTCAGTACTTC.

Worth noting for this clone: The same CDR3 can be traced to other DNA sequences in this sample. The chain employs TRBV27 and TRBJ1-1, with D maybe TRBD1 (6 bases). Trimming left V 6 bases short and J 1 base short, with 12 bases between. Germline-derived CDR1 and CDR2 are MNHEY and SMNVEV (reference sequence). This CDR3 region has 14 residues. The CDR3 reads CASRGGVANTEAFF. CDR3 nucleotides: TGTGCCAGCAGAGGGGGTGTAGCGAACACTGAAGCTTTCTTT.

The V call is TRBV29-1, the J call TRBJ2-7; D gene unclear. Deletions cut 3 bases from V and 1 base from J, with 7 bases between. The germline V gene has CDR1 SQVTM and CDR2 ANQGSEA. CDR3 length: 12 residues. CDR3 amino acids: CSVETSSYEQYF. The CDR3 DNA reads TGCAGCGTTGAGACTTCTTCCTACGAGCAGTACTTC.

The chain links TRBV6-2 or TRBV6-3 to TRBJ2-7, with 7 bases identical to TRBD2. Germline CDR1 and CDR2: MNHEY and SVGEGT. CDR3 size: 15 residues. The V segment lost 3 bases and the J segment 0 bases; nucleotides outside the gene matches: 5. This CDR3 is CASSYREASSYEQYF. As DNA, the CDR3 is TGTGCCAGCAGTTATCGGGAGGCGAGCTCCTACGAGCAGTACTTC.

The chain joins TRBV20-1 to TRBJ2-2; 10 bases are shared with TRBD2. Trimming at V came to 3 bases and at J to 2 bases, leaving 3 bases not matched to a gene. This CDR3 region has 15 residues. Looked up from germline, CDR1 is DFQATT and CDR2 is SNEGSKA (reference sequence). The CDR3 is CSASPSGSNTGELFF. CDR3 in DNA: TGCAGTGCTAGTCCTAGCGGGAGTAACACCGGGGAGCTGTTTTTT.

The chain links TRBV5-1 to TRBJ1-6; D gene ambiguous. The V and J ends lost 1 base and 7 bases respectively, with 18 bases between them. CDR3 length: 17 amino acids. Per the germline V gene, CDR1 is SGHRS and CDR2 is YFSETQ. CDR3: CASSLMANEAGNSPLHF. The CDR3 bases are TGCGCCAGCAGCTTGATGGCCAACGAGGCGGGGAATTCACCCCTCCACTTT.

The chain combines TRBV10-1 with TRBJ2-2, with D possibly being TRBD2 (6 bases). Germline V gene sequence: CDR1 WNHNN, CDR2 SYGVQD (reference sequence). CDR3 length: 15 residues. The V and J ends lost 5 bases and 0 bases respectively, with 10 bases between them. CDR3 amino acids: CASSQWTTNTGELFF. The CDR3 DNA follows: TGCGCCAGCAGTCAGTGGACTACGAACACCGGGGAGCTGTTTTTT.

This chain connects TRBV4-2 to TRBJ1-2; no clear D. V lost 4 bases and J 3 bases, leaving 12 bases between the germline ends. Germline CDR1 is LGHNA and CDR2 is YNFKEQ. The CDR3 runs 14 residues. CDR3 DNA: TGTGCCAGCAGCCCCGGGAGGGCAGACTATGGCTACACCTTC. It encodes CASSPGRADYGYTF.

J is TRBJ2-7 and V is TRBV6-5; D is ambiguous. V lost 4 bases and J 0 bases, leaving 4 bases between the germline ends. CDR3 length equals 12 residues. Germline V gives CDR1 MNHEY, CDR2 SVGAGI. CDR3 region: CASSSHSYEQYF. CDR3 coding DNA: TGTGCCAGCAGTTCCCACTCCTACGAGCAGTACTTC.

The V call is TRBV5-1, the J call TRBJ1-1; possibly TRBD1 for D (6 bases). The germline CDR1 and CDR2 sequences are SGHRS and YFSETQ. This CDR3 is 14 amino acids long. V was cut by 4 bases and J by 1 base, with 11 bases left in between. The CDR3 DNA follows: TGCGCCAGCAGCAGGCAGACAGGGAACACTGAAGCTTTCTTT. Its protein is CASSRQTGNTEAFF.

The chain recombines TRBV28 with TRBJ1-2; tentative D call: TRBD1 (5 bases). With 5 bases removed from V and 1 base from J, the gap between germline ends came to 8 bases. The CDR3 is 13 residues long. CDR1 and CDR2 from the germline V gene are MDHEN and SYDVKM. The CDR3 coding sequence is TGTGCCAGCAGTCTCGACAGTAACTATGGCTACACCTTC. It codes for CASSLDSNYGYTF.

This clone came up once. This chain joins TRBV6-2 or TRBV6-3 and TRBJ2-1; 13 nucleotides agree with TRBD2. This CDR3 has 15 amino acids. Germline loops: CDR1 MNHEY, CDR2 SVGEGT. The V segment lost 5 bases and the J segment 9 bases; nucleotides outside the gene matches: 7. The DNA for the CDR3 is TGTGCCAGCAGTAAAACTAGCGGGAGGGCCTCTGAGCAGTTCTTC. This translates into CASSKTSGRASEQFF.

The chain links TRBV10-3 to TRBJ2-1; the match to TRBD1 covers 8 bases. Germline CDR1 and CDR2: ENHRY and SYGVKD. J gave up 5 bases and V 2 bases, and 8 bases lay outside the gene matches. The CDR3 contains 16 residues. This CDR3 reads CAISEPRTGTDNEQFF. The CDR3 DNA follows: TGTGCCATCAGTGAGCCTAGGACAGGGACGGACAATGAGCAGTTCTTC.

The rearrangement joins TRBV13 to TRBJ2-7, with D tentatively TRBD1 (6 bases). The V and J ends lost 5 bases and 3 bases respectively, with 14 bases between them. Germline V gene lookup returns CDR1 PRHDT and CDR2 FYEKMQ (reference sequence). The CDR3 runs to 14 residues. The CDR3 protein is CASSPTNRDYEQYF. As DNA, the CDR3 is TGTGCCAGCAGCCCTACTAACAGGGACTACGAGCAGTACTTC.

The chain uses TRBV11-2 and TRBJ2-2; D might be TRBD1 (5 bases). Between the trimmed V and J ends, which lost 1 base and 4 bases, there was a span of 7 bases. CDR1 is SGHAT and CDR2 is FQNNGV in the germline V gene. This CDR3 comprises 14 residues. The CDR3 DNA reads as TGTGCCAGCAGCTTAGGGACACGCACCGGGGAGCTGTTTTTT. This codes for CASSLGTRTGELFF.

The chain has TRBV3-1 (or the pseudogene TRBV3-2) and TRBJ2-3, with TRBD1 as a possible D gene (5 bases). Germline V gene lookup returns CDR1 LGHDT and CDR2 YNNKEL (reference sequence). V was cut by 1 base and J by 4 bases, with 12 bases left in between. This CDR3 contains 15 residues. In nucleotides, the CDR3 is TGTGCCAGCAGCCAAGCTGGGAAAGGGGCAGATACGCAGTATTTT. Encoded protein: CASSQAGKGADTQYF.